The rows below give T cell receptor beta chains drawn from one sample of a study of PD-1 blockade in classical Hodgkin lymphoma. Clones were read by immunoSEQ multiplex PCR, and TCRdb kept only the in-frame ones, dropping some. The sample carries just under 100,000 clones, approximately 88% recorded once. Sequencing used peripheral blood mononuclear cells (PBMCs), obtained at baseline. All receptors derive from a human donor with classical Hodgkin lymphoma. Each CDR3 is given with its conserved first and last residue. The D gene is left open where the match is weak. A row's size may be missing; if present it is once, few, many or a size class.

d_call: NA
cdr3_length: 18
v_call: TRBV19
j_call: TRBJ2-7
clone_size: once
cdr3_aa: CASSTRIGRVETSYEQYF
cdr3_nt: TGTGCCAGTAGTACCCGCATAGGAAGGGTCGAAACCTCCTACGAGCAGTACTTC

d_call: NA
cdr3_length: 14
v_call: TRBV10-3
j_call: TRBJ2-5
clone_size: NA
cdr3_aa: CAISKTANQETQYF
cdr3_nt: TGTGCCATCAGTAAAACCGCAAACCAAGAGACCCAGTACTTC

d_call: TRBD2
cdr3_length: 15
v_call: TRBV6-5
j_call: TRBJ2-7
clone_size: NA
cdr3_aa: CASSPRSGSVYEQYF
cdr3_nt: TGTGCCAGCAGTCCACGTAGCGGGAGTGTATACGAGCAGTACTTC

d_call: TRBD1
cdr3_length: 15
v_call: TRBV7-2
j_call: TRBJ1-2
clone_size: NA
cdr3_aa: CASSSTGLANYGYTF
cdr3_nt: TGTGCCAGCAGCTCGACAGGGCTAGCTAACTATGGCTACACCTTC

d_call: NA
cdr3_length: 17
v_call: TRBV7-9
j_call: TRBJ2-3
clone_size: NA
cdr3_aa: CASSLRRSLDPGDTQYF
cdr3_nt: TGTGCCAGCAGCTTAAGGCGGAGTTTGGATCCGGGGGATACGCAGTATTTT

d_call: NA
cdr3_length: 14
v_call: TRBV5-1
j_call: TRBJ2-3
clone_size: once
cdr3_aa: CASNAVSSTDTQYF
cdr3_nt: TGCGCCAGCAACGCGGTCTCTAGCACAGATACGCAGTATTTT

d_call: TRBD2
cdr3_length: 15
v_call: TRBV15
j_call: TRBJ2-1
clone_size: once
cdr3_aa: CATSGIAGDYNEQFF
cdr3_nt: TGTGCCACCAGCGGAATAGCGGGAGACTACAATGAGCAGTTCTTC

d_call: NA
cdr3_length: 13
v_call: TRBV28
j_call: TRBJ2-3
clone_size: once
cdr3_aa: CASSLGLGDTQYF
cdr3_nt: TGTGCCAGCAGTCTGGGTCTGGGGGATACGCAGTATTTT

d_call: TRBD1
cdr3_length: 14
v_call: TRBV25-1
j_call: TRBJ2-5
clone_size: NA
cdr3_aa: CASSEGTGFETQYF
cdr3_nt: TGTGCCAGCAGTGAAGGGACAGGGTTTGAGACCCAGTACTTC

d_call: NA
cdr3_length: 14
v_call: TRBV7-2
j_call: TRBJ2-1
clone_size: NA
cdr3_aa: CASSPSAAGYEQFF
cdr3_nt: TGTGCCAGCAGCCCCTCTGCGGCTGGCTATGAGCAGTTCTTC

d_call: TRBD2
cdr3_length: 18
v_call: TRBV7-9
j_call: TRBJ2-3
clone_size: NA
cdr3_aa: CASSLGILAGASTDTQYF
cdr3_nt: TGTGCCAGCAGCTTAGGGATACTAGCGGGAGCAAGCACAGATACGCAGTATTTT

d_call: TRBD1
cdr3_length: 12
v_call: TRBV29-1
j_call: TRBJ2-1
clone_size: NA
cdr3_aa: CSGGQPDGEQFF
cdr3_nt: TGCAGCGGGGGACAGCCGGACGGTGAGCAGTTCTTC

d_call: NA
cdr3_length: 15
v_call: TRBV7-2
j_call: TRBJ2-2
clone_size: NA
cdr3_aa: CASSLRLANTGELFF
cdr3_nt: TGTGCCAGCAGCTTAAGACTGGCGAACACCGGGGAGCTGTTTTTT

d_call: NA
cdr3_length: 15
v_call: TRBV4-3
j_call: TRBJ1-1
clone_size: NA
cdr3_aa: CASSQEPSPNTEAFF
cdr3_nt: TGCGCCAGCAGCCAAGAGCCTAGCCCCAACACTGAAGCTTTCTTT

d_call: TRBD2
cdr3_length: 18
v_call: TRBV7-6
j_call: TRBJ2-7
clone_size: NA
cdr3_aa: CASSLADGSGSVSYEQYF
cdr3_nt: TGTGCCAGCAGCTTAGCCGATGGTAGCGGGAGTGTATCCTACGAGCAGTACTTC

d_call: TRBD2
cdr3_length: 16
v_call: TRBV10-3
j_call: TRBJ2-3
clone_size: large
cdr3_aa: CAIRVRLAGGTDTQYF
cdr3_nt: TGTGCCATCAGAGTCCGACTAGCGGGGGGCACAGATACGCAGTATTTT

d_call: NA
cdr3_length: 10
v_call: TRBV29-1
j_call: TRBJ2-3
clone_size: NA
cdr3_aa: CSVGTDTQYF
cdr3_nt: TGCAGCGTTGGCACAGATACGCAGTATTTT

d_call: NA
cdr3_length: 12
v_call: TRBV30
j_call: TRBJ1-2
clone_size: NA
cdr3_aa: CAWSMGNYGYTF
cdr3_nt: TGTGCCTGGAGTATGGGGAACTATGGCTACACCTTC

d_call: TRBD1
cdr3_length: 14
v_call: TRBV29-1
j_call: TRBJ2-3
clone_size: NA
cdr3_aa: CSVGLGQGPDTQYF
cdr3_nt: TGCAGCGTTGGCCTGGGACAGGGGCCGGATACGCAGTATTTT

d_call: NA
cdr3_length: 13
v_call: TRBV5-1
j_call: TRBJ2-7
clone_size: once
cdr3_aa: CASSLIGGYEQYF
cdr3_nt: TGCGCCAGCAGCTTGATAGGGGGTTACGAGCAGTACTTC

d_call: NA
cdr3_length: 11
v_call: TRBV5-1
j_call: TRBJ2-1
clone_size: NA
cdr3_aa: CASSPDYEQFF
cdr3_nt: TGCGCCAGCAGCCCCGACTATGAGCAGTTCTTC

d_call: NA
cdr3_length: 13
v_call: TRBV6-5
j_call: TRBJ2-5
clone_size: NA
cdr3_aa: CASRSTMEETQYF
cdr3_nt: TGTGCCAGCAGATCGACGATGGAAGAGACCCAGTACTTC

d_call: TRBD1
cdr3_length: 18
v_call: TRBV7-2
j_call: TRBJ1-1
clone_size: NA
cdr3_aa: CASSFPMGTGGRGTEAFF
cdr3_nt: TGTGCCAGCAGCTTCCCGATGGGGACAGGGGGTCGGGGCACTGAAGCTTTCTTT

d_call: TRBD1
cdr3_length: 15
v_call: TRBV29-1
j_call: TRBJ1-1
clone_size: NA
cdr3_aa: CSVYFGDRAQAEAFF
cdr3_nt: TGCAGCGTTTATTTTGGGGACAGGGCCCAGGCTGAAGCTTTCTTT

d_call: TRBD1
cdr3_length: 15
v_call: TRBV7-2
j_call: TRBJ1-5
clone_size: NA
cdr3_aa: CASSSNRGPDQPQHF
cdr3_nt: TGTGCCAGCAGCTCGAACAGGGGGCCGGATCAGCCCCAGCATTTT

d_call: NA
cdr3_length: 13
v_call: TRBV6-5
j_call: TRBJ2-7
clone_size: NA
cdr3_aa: CASSPRAGGEQYF
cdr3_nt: TGTGCCAGCAGTCCTCGGGCCGGTGGGGAGCAGTACTTC

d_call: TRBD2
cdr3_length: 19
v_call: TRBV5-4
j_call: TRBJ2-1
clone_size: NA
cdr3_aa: CASSLGIRTLAGGPNEQFF
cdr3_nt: TGTGCCAGCAGCCTGGGGATCCGCACCCTGGCGGGAGGGCCTAATGAGCAGTTCTTC

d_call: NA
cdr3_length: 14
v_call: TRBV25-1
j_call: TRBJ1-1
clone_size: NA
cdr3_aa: CASSETGWRTEAFF
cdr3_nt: TGTGCCAGCAGTGAAACAGGGTGGCGAACTGAAGCTTTCTTT

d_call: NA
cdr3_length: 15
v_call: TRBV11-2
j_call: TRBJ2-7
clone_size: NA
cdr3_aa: CASSPTGTGSHEQYF
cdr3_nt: TGTGCCAGCAGCCCGACCGGGACTGGCTCCCACGAGCAGTACTTC

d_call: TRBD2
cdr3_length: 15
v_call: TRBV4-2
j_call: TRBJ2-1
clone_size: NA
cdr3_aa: CASSQASGDYNEQFF
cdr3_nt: TGTGCCAGCAGCCAGGCTAGCGGGGACTACAATGAGCAGTTCTTC

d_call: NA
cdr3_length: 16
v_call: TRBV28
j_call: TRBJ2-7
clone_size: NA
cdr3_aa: CASRGQGHGRTYEQYF
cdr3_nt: TGTGCCAGCAGGGGCCAGGGACATGGGCGAACCTACGAGCAGTACTTC

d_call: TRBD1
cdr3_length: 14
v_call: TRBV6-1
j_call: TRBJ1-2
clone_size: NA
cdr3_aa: CASSENRGRVGYTF
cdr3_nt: TGTGCCAGCAGTGAAAACAGGGGGCGGGTTGGCTACACCTTC

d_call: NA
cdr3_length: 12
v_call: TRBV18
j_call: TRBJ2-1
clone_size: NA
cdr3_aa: CASSPRSNEQFF
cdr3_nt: TGTGCCAGCTCACCACGCAGTAATGAGCAGTTCTTC

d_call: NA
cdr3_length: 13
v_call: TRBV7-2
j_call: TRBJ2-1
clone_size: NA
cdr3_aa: CASSLGAANEQFF
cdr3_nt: TGTGCCAGCAGCTTAGGAGCGGCAAATGAGCAGTTCTTC

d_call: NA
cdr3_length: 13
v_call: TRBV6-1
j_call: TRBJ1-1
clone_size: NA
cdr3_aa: CASSFGTNTEAFF
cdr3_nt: TGTGCCAGCAGTTTCGGGACGAACACTGAAGCTTTCTTT

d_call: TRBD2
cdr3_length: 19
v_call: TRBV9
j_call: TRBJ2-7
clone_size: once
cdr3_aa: CASSVATRDRLAETYEQYF
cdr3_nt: TGTGCCAGCAGCGTAGCTACAAGGGACCGACTAGCGGAGACCTACGAGCAGTACTTC

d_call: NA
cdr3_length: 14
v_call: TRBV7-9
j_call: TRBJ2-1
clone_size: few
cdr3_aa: CASSADRVNDEQFF
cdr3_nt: TGTGCCAGCAGCGCAGACAGAGTTAACGATGAGCAGTTCTTC

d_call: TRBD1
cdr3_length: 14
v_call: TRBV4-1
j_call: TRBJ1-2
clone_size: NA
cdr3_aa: CASSQWDREHGYTF
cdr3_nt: TGCGCCAGCAGCCAATGGGACAGGGAGCATGGCTACACCTTC

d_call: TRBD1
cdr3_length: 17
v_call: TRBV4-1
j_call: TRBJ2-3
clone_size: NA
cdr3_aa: CASSQAPEGQGIDTQYF
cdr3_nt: TGCGCCAGCAGCCAAGCCCCGGAGGGACAGGGGATAGATACGCAGTATTTT

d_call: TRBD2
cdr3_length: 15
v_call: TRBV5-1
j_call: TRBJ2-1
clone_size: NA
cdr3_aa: CASSSDPTSDSEQFF
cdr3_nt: TGCGCCAGCAGCTCCGACCCGACTAGCGACTCTGAGCAGTTCTTC